The 26 T cell receptor beta chains below all came from one sample that was sequenced in a study of T cells in Graves' hyperthyroidism and ophthalmopathy. Using RNA transcripts as the source, TCR beta CDR3 regions were amplified. First-round RT-PCR with HTBI primers amplified the TCR CDR3 region. TCRdb itself ran the multiplex PCR reads through MiXCR, one entry per CDR3 protein. The table lists roughly 580,000 distinct CDR3 sequences, 40% to 55% of them singletons. The sequenced material came from peripheral blood or thyroid tissue (not recorded which). Receptors were obtained from a woman under 30 with Graves' hyperthyroidism.

This clonotype showed up many times. V is TRBV10-3 and J is TRBJ1-2, with no clear D. Germline lookup yields CDR1 ENHRY and CDR2 SYGVKD. Trimming shortened V by 1 base and J by 8 bases, and 11 bases separated the two germline ends. This CDR3 is 13 amino acids long. The CDR3 DNA follows: TGTGCCATCAGTGAGTTAACCGAGGAGGGCTACACCTTC. It translates to CAISELTEEGYTF.

The V gene is TRBV12-3 or TRBV12-4, the J gene TRBJ2-5; 10 bases are a match to TRBD2. The CDR3 spans 14 residues. Trimming took 8 bases from V and 4 from J; bases not matched to a gene: 7. In nucleotides, the CDR3 is TGTGCCAGCCATCCAGCGGGAGGGAGAGAGACCCAGTACTTC. It encodes CASHPAGGRETQYF.

This clonotype has only a few counts. The chain links TRBV19 to TRBJ2-7; D possibly corresponds to TRBD1 (6 bases). Germline V gives CDR1 LNHDA, CDR2 SQIVND (reference sequence). V was pared by 3 bases and J by 2 bases, with 14 bases between. CDR3 length equals 15 residues. The chain's CDR3 is CASSMYTRDTYEQYF. Here the CDR3 DNA reads TGTGCCAGTAGTATGTACACCCGGGACACCTACGAGCAGTACTTC.

The chain combines TRBV7-2 with TRBJ2-7, with D unclear. Trimming left V 2 bases short and J 3 bases short, with 8 bases between. The germline V gene encodes CDR1 SGHTA and CDR2 FQGNSA. The CDR3 spans 13 residues. CDR3 DNA: TGTGCCAGCAGCTTACGGCGTCTCTACGAGCAGTACTTC. Protein: CASSLRRLYEQYF.

On this clonotype: Germline and junction disagree at one end, which may indicate a read error. The rearrangement links TRBV15 to TRBJ2-5, with a weak D call TRBD1 (6 bases). The CDR3 consists of 14 residues. The germline CDR1 and CDR2 sequences are LNHNV and YYDKDF (reference sequence). DNA of the CDR3: TGTGCCACCAGCAGAGAATCAGGGGCAGAGGCCCAGTACTTC. It translates to CATSRESGAEAQYF.

This clonotype was observed a few times. The chain recombines TRBV20-1 with TRBJ1-4; D might be TRBD1 (5 bases). With 1 base removed from V and 0 bases from J, the gap between germline ends came to 6 bases. The CDR3 contains 14 residues. The germline V gene encodes CDR1 DFQATT and CDR2 SNEGSKA (reference sequence). CDR3 in DNA: TGCAGTGCTAGAGTGGGGGCAACTAATGAAAAACTGTTTTTT. It is translated as CSARVGATNEKLFF.

There are a few counts of this clonotype. The chain carries TRBV15 and TRBJ2-2; D might be TRBD2 (6 bases). From germline, CDR1 is LNHNV and CDR2 YYDKDF (reference sequence). The CDR3 is 16 residues long. The ends were cut back, 0 bases at V and 6 bases at J, with 14 bases in the middle. CDR3: CATSRDPGGRPGELFF. The CDR3 nucleotides read TGTGCCACCAGCAGAGATCCAGGAGGGAGACCCGGGGAGCTGTTTTTT.

There are a few counts of this clonotype. This chain links TRBV2 with TRBJ2-5; D might be TRBD2 (5 bases). The germline gives CDR1 SNHLY, CDR2 FYNNEI. Trimming removed 11 bases from V and 1 base from J, with 11 bases in between. This CDR3 has 12 residues. The CDR3 here is CAGGRAQETQYF. CDR3 bases: TGTGCCGGCGGGCGGGCCCAAGAGACCCAGTACTTC.

V and J are TRBV10-3 and TRBJ1-2; D call uncertain. The CDR3 runs to 12 residues. CDR1 and CDR2 (germline): ENHRY, SYGVKD. V was cut by 3 bases and J by 2 bases, with 4 bases left in between. The CDR3 loop reads CAISDRNYGYTF. CDR3 bases: TGTGCCATCAGTGACAGGAACTATGGCTACACCTTC.

This clonotype was found a few times. The chain links TRBV12-3 or TRBV12-4 to TRBJ1-4; D is unclear. The CDR3 contains 15 residues. The V end was cut by 6 bases, the J end by 6 bases, with 17 bases between. In DNA form, the CDR3 reads TGTGCCAGCAGGCCACCGGGAGCAAGGGATGAAAAACTGTTTTTT. Amino acids: CASRPPGARDEKLFF.

The table lists this clonotype with a few counts. The V call is TRBV20-1, the J call TRBJ1-6, with D perhaps TRBD1 (6 bases). The CDR3 extends over 16 amino acids. Trimming left V 1 base short and J 2 bases short, with 12 bases between. Germline CDR1 reads DFQATT; CDR2 reads SNEGSKA (reference sequence). CDR3 in DNA: TGCAGTGCTAGAGTGAAAGGGGGTGCCTATAATTCACCCCTCCACTTT. It yields the protein CSARVKGGAYNSPLHF.

The chain carries TRBV6-2 or TRBV6-3 and TRBJ2-5; 7 nucleotides line up with TRBD1. The CDR3 is made up of 14 amino acids. Germline V lookup: CDR1 MNHEY, CDR2 SVGEGT. Trimming at V came to 1 base and at J to 4 bases, leaving 3 bases not matched to a gene. The CDR3: CASSYLGQIETQYF. CDR3 DNA sequence: TGTGCCAGCAGTTACTTGGGACAGATAGAGACCCAGTACTTC.

This clonotype showed up just a few times. The chain combines TRBV9 with TRBJ1-2, with 10 bases lining up with TRBD1. CDR3 length: 15 residues. Trimming removed 4 bases from V and 4 bases from J; junction bases left unmatched: 7. Germline values: CDR1 SGDLS, CDR2 YYNGEE. DNA for the CDR3: TGTGCCAGCAGCTCTCCGACAGGGGGCTTCTATGGCTACACCTTC. This codes for CASSSPTGGFYGYTF.

The chain couples TRBV10-3 to TRBJ1-5; D uncertain. The CDR3 consists of 12 residues. V lost 10 bases and J 7 bases, leaving 14 bases between the germline ends. CDR1 is ENHRY, CDR2 SYGVKD, per germline. The CDR3: CASWEAEQPQHF. The CDR3 bases are TGTGCCAGCTGGGAGGCGGAACAGCCCCAGCATTTT.

The rearrangement links TRBV20-1 to TRBJ2-7; TRBD2 aligns across 9 bases. The germline CDR1 and CDR2 sequences are DFQATT and SNEGSKA (reference sequence). The CDR3 loop spans 14 amino acids. Trimming cost V 3 bases and J 4 bases; bases outside gene matches: 7. The chain's CDR3 is CSASPLAGVYEQYF. CDR3 DNA: TGCAGTGCTAGCCCGTTAGCGGGAGTATACGAGCAGTACTTC.

V is TRBV7-9 and J is TRBJ2-7; D remains ambiguous. Germline CDR1 is SEHNR and CDR2 is FQNEAQ (reference sequence). The V end lost 4 bases, the J end lost 2 bases, and 9 bases lay between the germline ends. The CDR3 runs 13 residues. CDR3 residues: CASSSGPTYEQYF. The CDR3 DNA is TGTGCCAGCAGCTCCGGGCCTACCTACGAGCAGTACTTC.

V usage is TRBV7-9 and J usage is TRBJ1-1; D is uncertain. The germline V and J ends were trimmed by 3 bases and 3 bases, with 17 bases remaining between them. The CDR3 sequence is 16 residues long. Germline CDR1 SEHNR, CDR2 FQNEAQ (reference sequence). The CDR3 DNA reads as TGTGCCAGCAGCTTTTTCTCAGCCTTTGAGGACACTGAAGCTTTCTTT. Residues: CASSFFSAFEDTEAFF.

The V call is TRBV2, the J call TRBJ2-7; 10 bases are shared with TRBD2. The length of the CDR3 is 15 residues. Germline trimming cut 5 bases from V and 1 base from J; bases unmatched to any gene: 5. Germline V gene sequence: CDR1 SNHLY, CDR2 FYNNEI. CDR3 nucleotide sequence: TGTGCCAGCAGTTCAGCGGGAGGGTATTCCTACGAGCAGTACTTC. Residues: CASSSAGGYSYEQYF.

This clonotype has more than one count but fewer than ten. This rearrangement joins TRBV10-3 to TRBJ2-2; D gene ambiguous. CDR3 length equals 17 residues. V dropped 0 bases and J dropped 2 bases, with 13 bases sitting between them. CDR1 ENHRY and CDR2 SYGVKD come from the germline V gene. CDR3 amino acids: CAISESNELTNTGELFF. CDR3 in DNA: TGTGCCATCAGTGAGTCGAATGAGCTAACCAACACCGGGGAGCTGTTTTTT.

The chain uses TRBV20-1 and TRBJ2-1, with TRBD2 matching over 7 bases. The CDR3 has 14 residues. Per the germline V gene, CDR1 is DFQATT and CDR2 is SNEGSKA (reference sequence). V trimming: 4 bases; J trimming: 0 bases; junction bases outside the gene matches: 3. The CDR3 DNA follows: TGCAGTGCTACTAGCGGAAGCTCCTACAATGAGCAGTTCTTC. This gives the protein CSATSGSSYNEQFF.

The chain employs TRBV24-1 and TRBJ1-1; 7 bases map to TRBD1. This CDR3 contains 15 residues. With V trimmed by 2 bases and J by 4 bases, 6 bases remained unmatched. Germline CDR1 KGHDR, CDR2 SFDVKD. DNA of the CDR3: TGTGCCACCAGTGATTCTGGGACAGCCACCACTGAAGCTTTCTTT. Translation: CATSDSGTATTEAFF.

The gene calls are TRBV7-9 and TRBJ2-7, with 13 bases aligning to TRBD2. The V segment lost 6 bases and the J segment 4 bases; nucleotides outside the gene matches: 3. The length of the CDR3 is 14 residues. Germline loops: CDR1 SEHNR, CDR2 FQNEAQ (reference sequence). The CDR3 DNA reads TGTGCCAGCAGGAGGACTAGCGGGAGATACGAGCAGTACTTC. As protein: CASRRTSGRYEQYF.

V is TRBV29-1 and J is TRBJ1-1; D unclear. The CDR3 is 15 residues long. Germline V gene data show CDR1 as SQVTM and CDR2 as ANQGSEA. V lost 5 bases to trimming and J lost 0 bases, with 16 bases between them. CDR3 DNA sequence: TGCAGCGTTCACCCGGCGGCCCGCGTGAACACTGAAGCTTTCTTT. It specifies CSVHPAARVNTEAFF.

On this clonotype itself: A clone one base away is much larger, so this may be a read error. The chain links TRBV6-1 to TRBJ2-7; D is possibly TRBD1 (6 bases). Trimming left V 7 bases short and J 5 bases short, with 12 bases between. The CDR3 spans 12 residues. CDR1 and CDR2 (germline): MNHNS, SASEGT. The CDR3 protein is CASTDSGDEQYF. The DNA for the CDR3 is TGTGCCAGCACCGACTCAGGGGACGAGCAGTACTTC.

A few counts support this clonotype. This rearrangement joins TRBV9 to TRBJ2-6; either TRBD1 or TRBD2 may supply D (6 bases each). Trimming cost V 2 bases and J 2 bases, with 8 bases left between them. CDR1 and CDR2 (germline): SGDLS, YYNGEE. The CDR3 length is 15 residues. As DNA, the CDR3 is TGTGCCAGCAGCGTGGAGGGGGCTGGGGCCAACGTCCTGACTTTC. Amino acids: CASSVEGAGANVLTF. Together with reference TRBV9 and TRBJ2-6, the CDR3 gives the full variable domain: DSGVTQTPKHLITATGQRVTLRCSPRSGDLSVYWYQQSLDQGLQFLIQYYNGEERAKGNILERFSAQQFPDLHSELNLSSLELGDSALYFCASSVEGAGANVLTFGAGSRLTVL.

This chain links TRBV7-9 with TRBJ1-5; D not resolved. Germline V gene lookup returns CDR1 SEHNR and CDR2 FQNEAQ (reference sequence). V lost 3 bases and J 11 bases, leaving 11 bases between the germline ends. The CDR3 has 12 amino acids. CDR3 protein: CASSFGVETQHF. In DNA, the CDR3 is TGTGCCAGCAGCTTCGGGGTCGAGACCCAGCATTTT. Full variable domain (rest looked up from reference TRBV7-9 and TRBJ1-5): DTGVSQNPRHKITKRGQNVTFRCDPISEHNRLYWYRQTLGQGPEFLTYFQNEAQLEKSRLLSDRFSAERPKGSFSTLEIQRTEQGDSAMYLCASSFGVETQHFGDGTRLSIL.